These 31 T cell receptor beta chains were all obtained from the same sample, sequenced in a study of T-cell memory formation after mild COVID-19. TCRdb ran MiXCR on the 5' RACE reads and lists one entry per CDR3 protein. Of about 150,000 distinct CDR3 sequences in the sample, around 27% were seen once. The sample taken for sequencing was PBMCs or a T cell subset sorted from them (not recorded which). Receptors were obtained from an adult woman who had mild COVID-19 (a few samples of this study predate the infection). Cell type and time point are not known.

This clonotype was detected a few times. The rearrangement joins TRBV14 to TRBJ2-1; 9 nucleotides match TRBD1. From germline, CDR1 is SGHDN and CDR2 FVKESK. V was clipped by 6 bases and J by 1 base; unmatched bases: 7. The CDR3 runs 16 residues. CDR3 region: CASRGTGPKSYNEQFF. As DNA, the CDR3 is TGTGCCAGCAGAGGGACAGGGCCAAAATCCTACAATGAGCAGTTCTTC.

The J gene is TRBJ1-1, the V gene TRBV6-1, with D possibly being TRBD1 (5 bases). The germline CDR1 and CDR2 sequences are MNHNS and SASEGT. This CDR3 contains 14 residues. V was clipped by 8 bases and J by 0 bases, with 13 bases between them. CDR3 DNA sequence: TGTGCCAGCGGGGGGGAGAGGTTGAACACTGAAGCTTTCTTT. It yields the protein CASGGERLNTEAFF.

This chain joins TRBV7-6 and TRBJ2-1; TRBD2 is a possible D gene (6 bases). The CDR3 runs 15 residues. Looked up from germline, CDR1 is SGHVS and CDR2 is FNYEAQ. Trimming left V 4 bases short and J 6 bases short, with 16 bases between. The CDR3 here is CASSSLWDSTNEQFF. CDR3 nucleotide sequence: TGTGCCAGCAGCTCCCTTTGGGACTCCACCAATGAGCAGTTCTTC.

This chain uses TRBV5-4 with TRBJ2-5, with TRBD2 matching 11 bases. CDR1 and CDR2 (germline): SGHNT, YYREEE (reference sequence). This CDR3 contains 15 residues. V lost 4 bases, J lost 2 bases, and 4 bases stayed unmatched. For the CDR3, the DNA is TGTGCCAGCAGCATGGGACTAGCGGAACAAGAGACCCAGTACTTC. Amino acid sequence: CASSMGLAEQETQYF.

This clonotype was counted only a few times. The gene calls are TRBV12-3 or TRBV12-4 and TRBJ2-7; unclear D gene. V was shortened by 0 bases and J by 7 bases, with 10 bases between the two germline ends. The CDR3 has 13 residues. The CDR3 DNA sequence: TGTGCCAGCAGTTTAGCGGTCGGCATTGAGCAGTACTTC. Protein sequence: CASSLAVGIEQYF.

This clonotype appeared a few times. The chain employs TRBV4-3 and TRBJ2-7, with a possible D match to TRBD2 (7 bases). The V end lost 3 bases, the J end lost 0 bases, and 12 bases lay between the germline ends. The CDR3 runs 15 residues. The V gene's germline CDR1 is LGHNA and CDR2 YSLEER. CDR3 sequence: CASSQGASGSYEQYF. CDR3 DNA: TGCGCCAGCAGCCAGGGGGCTAGCGGCTCCTACGAGCAGTACTTC.

The CDR3 nucleotides read TGCGCCAGCAGCCAAGATCAGCGGGGGACCTACGAGCAGTACTTC. It yields the protein CASSQDQRGTYEQYF. The rearrangement links TRBV4-1 to TRBJ2-7, with 8 bases identical to TRBD2. CDR3 length: 15 amino acids. Germline V gene data show CDR1 as MGHRA and CDR2 as YSYEKL. The V segment lost 0 bases and the J segment 2 bases; nucleotides outside the gene matches: 3.

This clonotype was seen at least ten times. CDR3 sequence: CASSWGNEQFF. The CDR3 DNA is TGTGCCTCCTCTTGGGGGAATGAGCAGTTCTTC. The chain has TRBV6-2 or TRBV6-3 and TRBJ2-1, with D possibly called TRBD1 or TRBD2 (5 bases each). V was trimmed by 11 bases and J by 7 bases, leaving 12 bases between them. The germline V gene has CDR1 MNHEY and CDR2 SVGEGT. CDR3 length: 11 residues.

This clonotype showed up just a few times. The chain couples TRBV3-1 to TRBJ2-1, with 8 bases that match TRBD2. With 0 bases clipped from V and 7 bases from J, the junction kept 5 bases outside the gene matches. The CDR3 length is 15 residues. In germline, CDR1 is LGHDT, CDR2 YNNKEL (reference sequence). The CDR3 DNA is TGTGCCAGCAGCCAAGAGGGGACTAGTAAAAATGAGCAGTTCTTC. It is translated as CASSQEGTSKNEQFF.

This clonotype was counted between two and nine times. The gene calls are TRBV7-9 and TRBJ1-1; D may be TRBD1 (5 bases). Germline V lookup: CDR1 SEHNR, CDR2 FQNEAQ (reference sequence). Trimming pared 0 bases from V and 4 bases from J, leaving 6 bases between. This CDR3 spans 13 amino acids. The CDR3 DNA sequence: TGTGCCAGCAGCTTAGCAGGGACCACTGAAGCTTTCTTT. It yields the protein CASSLAGTTEAFF.

The table lists this clonotype with a few counts. V and J are TRBV20-1 and TRBJ2-3; 7 nucleotides match TRBD1. V shed 6 bases and J 2 bases; nucleotides not matched to a gene: 5. Germline V gene sequence: CDR1 DFQATT, CDR2 SNEGSKA (reference sequence). CDR3 size: 13 residues. Written as DNA, the CDR3 is TGCAGTGCCCCGGACAGGAACACAGATACGCAGTATTTT. Its protein product is CSAPDRNTDTQYF.

Note on this clonotype: A read error may account for a junction end that differs from germline. The chain combines TRBV25-1 with TRBJ1-4; D is unresolved. Per the germline V gene, CDR1 is MGHDK and CDR2 is SYGVNS. This CDR3 region has 13 residues. The CDR3 DNA follows: TGCGCCAGCAGTGAATATAGCGGTGGAAAACTGTTTTTT. Protein product: CASSEYSGGKLFF.

This clonotype showed up many times. V gene TRBV20-1 combines with J gene TRBJ2-2; tentative D call: TRBD1 (5 bases). This CDR3 spans 18 amino acids. V was pared by 2 bases and J by 1 base, with 20 bases between. Germline CDR1 and CDR2: DFQATT and SNEGSKA (reference sequence). The CDR3 bases are TGCAGTGCTAGATCAGGTGACAGCGATCCCCGGAACACCGGGGAGCTGTTTTTT. This codes for CSARSGDSDPRNTGELFF.

The chain employs TRBV7-3 and TRBJ2-2, with unresolved D. The CDR3 has 16 amino acids. CDR1 SGHTA and CDR2 FQGTGA come from the germline V gene. The V end was cut by 3 bases, the J end by 2 bases, with 13 bases between. The CDR3 sequence is CASSFWVPGNTGELFF. The CDR3 DNA reads as TGTGCCAGCAGCTTTTGGGTCCCCGGAAACACCGGGGAGCTGTTTTTT.

This clonotype was recorded at least ten times. The chain is built from TRBV7-9 and TRBJ2-7, with a weak D call TRBD1 (6 bases). This CDR3 spans 16 amino acids. V shed 1 base and J shed 7 bases, with 20 bases lying between them. CDR1 is SEHNR, CDR2 FQNEAQ, per germline (reference sequence). The CDR3 loop is CASSLETGAMGREQYF. Here the CDR3 DNA reads TGTGCCAGCAGCTTAGAGACAGGCGCCATGGGTCGGGAGCAGTACTTC. Full variable domain (outside the CDR3, taken from reference TRBV7-9 and TRBJ2-7): DTGVSQNPRHKITKRGQNVTFRCDPISEHNRLYWYRQTLGQGPEFLTYFQNEAQLEKSRLLSDRFSAERPKGSFSTLEIQRTEQGDSAMYLCASSLETGAMGREQYFGPGTRLTVT.

The chain couples TRBV20-1 to TRBJ2-7; 11 nucleotides align to TRBD2. Germline V gives CDR1 DFQATT, CDR2 SNEGSKA (reference sequence). The ends lost 2 bases at V and 6 bases at J; junction bases unmatched: 6. The CDR3 contains 14 residues. CDR3 DNA sequence: TGCAGTGCTAGATTAGCGGGAGGGGTCGCCGAGCAGTACTTC. Translating gives CSARLAGGVAEQYF.

This clonotype was counted between two and nine times. This chain links TRBV5-1 with TRBJ2-3; 8 bases are a match to TRBD1. The CDR3 consists of 18 residues. Germline CDR1 reads SGHRS; CDR2 reads YFSETQ. After removal of 1 base from V and 0 bases from J, the junction contained 10 bases not matched to a gene. The DNA for the CDR3 is TGCGCCAGCAGCTTGTTACCCCCCGACAGGGGAAGCACAGATACGCAGTATTTT. Protein: CASSLLPPDRGSTDTQYF.

This sequence joins TRBV29-1 and TRBJ2-3; D uncertain. Trimming stripped 5 bases from V and 1 base from J, with 16 bases between. The germline CDR1 and CDR2 sequences are SQVTM and ANQGSEA. The CDR3 is 15 amino acids. The CDR3 sequence is CSVSAAPRGTDTQYF. The CDR3 DNA reads as TGCAGCGTTTCTGCAGCCCCCCGGGGCACAGATACGCAGTATTTT.

The genes are TRBV5-1 and TRBJ1-6; 8 nucleotides line up with TRBD1. The CDR3 is made up of 16 amino acids. The junction had 5 bases not matched to a gene; V was cut back by 1 base and J by 5 bases. CDR1 SGHRS and CDR2 YFSETQ come from the germline V gene. This CDR3 reads CASSLWVTGDNSPLHF. The CDR3 DNA is TGCGCCAGCAGCTTGTGGGTGACAGGGGATAATTCACCCCTCCACTTT.

This clonotype was observed a few times. The V gene is TRBV5-1, the J gene TRBJ2-7; 7 bases match TRBD1. With V trimmed by 3 bases and J by 2 bases, 11 bases remained unmatched. CDR3 length equals 16 residues. In germline, CDR1 is SGHRS, CDR2 YFSETQ. The CDR3 DNA is TGCGCCAGCAGCTCGCAGCCCCGGGACAGACCCTACGAGCAGTACTTC. Its protein is CASSSQPRDRPYEQYF. The full variable domain, rest sourced from reference TRBV5-1 and TRBJ2-7, is KAGVTQTPRYLIKTRGQQVTLSCSPISGHRSVSWYQQTPGQGLQFLFEYFSETQRNKGNFPGRFSGRQFSNSRSEMNVSTLELGDSALYLCASSSQPRDRPYEQYFGPGTRLTVT.

CDR3 coding DNA: TGTGCCAGCAGCCGCGGGACAGGGGCCCGGGATGAGCAGTTCTTC. Protein sequence: CASSRGTGARDEQFF. The rearrangement uses TRBV7-3 and TRBJ2-1; TRBD1 aligns across 10 bases. The CDR3 consists of 15 residues. Losses at the gene ends were 5 bases for V and 8 bases for J; bases not matched to a gene: 9. The germline gives CDR1 SGHTA, CDR2 FQGTGA. Looking up the rest from reference TRBV7-3 and TRBJ2-1 gives the full variable domain: GAGVSQTPSNKVTEKGKYVELRCDPISGHTALYWYRQSLGQGPEFLIYFQGTGAADDSGLPNDRFFAVRPEGSVSTLKIQRTERGDSAVYLCASSRGTGARDEQFFGPGTRLTVL.

This sequence joins TRBV20-1 and TRBJ1-5, with D unclear. Trimming pared 6 bases from V and 7 bases from J, leaving 10 bases between. This CDR3 region has 11 residues. Germline assignment: CDR1 DFQATT and CDR2 SNEGSKA (reference sequence). CDR3 in DNA: TGCAGTGCGTCCCGGGGACAGCCCCAGCATTTT. The encoded protein is CSASRGQPQHF.

The chain combines TRBV7-6 with TRBJ2-5; D might be TRBD1 (6 bases). The CDR3 contains 15 residues. Germline assignment: CDR1 SGHVS and CDR2 FNYEAQ. With 3 bases removed from V and 3 bases from J, the gap between germline ends came to 14 bases. The CDR3 DNA reads TGTGCCAGCAGCTTCTTTGCGCAGGGGAAAGAGACCCAGTACTTC. This gives the protein CASSFFAQGKETQYF.

This chain links TRBV6-6 with TRBJ2-1; TRBD2 matches 11 bases. The CDR3 has 14 amino acids. Per germline, CDR1 MNHNY and CDR2 SVGAGI (reference sequence). The J segment lost 5 bases and the V segment lost 6 bases, leaving 3 bases of the junction unmatched. In nucleotides, the CDR3 is TGTGCCAGCAGGGTTAGCGGGAGGGACAATGAGCAGTTCTTC. Translating it yields CASRVSGRDNEQFF.

This clonotype was seen more than once but under ten times. The chain employs TRBV7-2 and TRBJ2-1; possibly TRBD2 for D (6 bases). V was clipped by 6 bases and J by 0 bases, with 21 bases between them. Germline CDR1 and CDR2: SGHTA and FQGNSA. The CDR3 extends over 18 amino acids. The CDR3 reads CASSLRSPGLASYNEQFF. The CDR3 bases are TGTGCCAGCAGTCTCAGATCTCCGGGACTGGCCTCCTACAATGAGCAGTTCTTC.

The V call is TRBV7-9, the J call TRBJ2-7, with D possibly matching TRBD1 (6 bases). The germline V gene has CDR1 SEHNR and CDR2 FQNEAQ (reference sequence). The germline V and J ends were trimmed by 8 bases and 6 bases, with 20 bases remaining between them. The CDR3 contains 14 residues. The CDR3 coding sequence is TGTGCCAGCGGAAGCTTAGCGTACAGGGCCGAGCAGTACTTC. Translating gives CASGSLAYRAEQYF.

This clonotype was found a few times. J is TRBJ1-1 and V is TRBV7-9; the match to TRBD1 covers 7 bases. Germline values: CDR1 SEHNR, CDR2 FQNEAQ (reference sequence). Germline trimming cut 6 bases from V and 4 bases from J; bases unmatched to any gene: 2. The CDR3 is made up of 12 amino acids. Here the CDR3 reads CASRAGGTEAFF. In DNA, the CDR3 is TGTGCCAGCAGAGCAGGGGGCACTGAAGCTTTCTTT.

This clonotype was detected a few times. This rearrangement joins TRBV7-8 to TRBJ1-1; D call uncertain. This CDR3 is built from 17 residues. With 5 bases removed from V and 1 base from J, the gap between germline ends came to 20 bases. Germline V gene lookup returns CDR1 SGHVS and CDR2 FQNEAQ. Written as DNA, the CDR3 is TGTGCCAGCAGCACAACCCCGGAGGGATGGGCGAACACTGAAGCTTTCTTT. Protein sequence: CASSTTPEGWANTEAFF.

The chain recombines TRBV7-9 with TRBJ2-4, with D perhaps TRBD2 (5 bases). V lost 4 bases to trimming and J lost 0 bases, with 16 bases between them. The CDR3 is made up of 17 amino acids. Germline values: CDR1 SEHNR, CDR2 FQNEAQ (reference sequence). CDR3 sequence: CASSSTPGSVAKNIQYF. DNA for the CDR3: TGTGCCAGCAGCTCCACACCGGGGTCCGTAGCCAAAAACATTCAGTACTTC. Full variable domain (remainder filled in from reference TRBV7-9 and TRBJ2-4): DTGVSQNPRHKITKRGQNVTFRCDPISEHNRLYWYRQTLGQGPEFLTYFQNEAQLEKSRLLSDRFSAERPKGSFSTLEIQRTEQGDSAMYLCASSSTPGSVAKNIQYFGAGTRLSVL.

This clonotype turned up a few times. The chain links TRBV12-3 or TRBV12-4 to TRBJ2-3, with TRBD2 identical over 8 bases. Trimming at V came to 3 bases and at J to 3 bases, leaving 14 bases not matched to a gene. This CDR3 region has 18 residues. CDR3 amino acids: CASSFPQLEREFTDTQYF. DNA for the CDR3: TGTGCCAGCAGTTTCCCCCAGTTGGAGCGGGAGTTTACAGATACGCAGTATTTT.

This clonotype was seen a handful of times. The CDR3: CASLSGYGYTF. The CDR3 nucleotides are TGTGCCAGTCTAAGTGGATATGGCTACACCTTC. The J gene is TRBJ1-2, the V gene TRBV19; unclear D gene. CDR1 is LNHDA and CDR2 is SQIVND in the germline V gene (reference sequence). This CDR3 is built from 11 residues. Trimming removed 8 bases from V and 5 bases from J, with 9 bases in between. Full variable domain (outside the CDR3, taken from reference TRBV19 and TRBJ1-2): DGGITQSPKYLFRKEGQNVTLSCEQNLNHDAMYWYRQDPGQGLRLIYYSQIVNDFQKGDIAEGYSVSREKKESFPLTVTSAQKNPTAFYLCASLSGYGYTFGSGTRLTVV.